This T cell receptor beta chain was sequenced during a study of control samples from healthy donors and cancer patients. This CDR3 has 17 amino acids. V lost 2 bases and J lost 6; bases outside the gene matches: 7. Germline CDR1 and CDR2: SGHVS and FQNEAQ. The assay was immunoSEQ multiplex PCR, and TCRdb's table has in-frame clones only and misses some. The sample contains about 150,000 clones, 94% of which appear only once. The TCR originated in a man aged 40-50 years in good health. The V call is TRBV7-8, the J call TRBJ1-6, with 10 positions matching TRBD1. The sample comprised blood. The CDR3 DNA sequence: TGTGCCAGCAGCTTAATGGGACAGGGGTTAGGTAATTCACCCCTCCACTTT. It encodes CASSLMGQGLGNSPLHF.